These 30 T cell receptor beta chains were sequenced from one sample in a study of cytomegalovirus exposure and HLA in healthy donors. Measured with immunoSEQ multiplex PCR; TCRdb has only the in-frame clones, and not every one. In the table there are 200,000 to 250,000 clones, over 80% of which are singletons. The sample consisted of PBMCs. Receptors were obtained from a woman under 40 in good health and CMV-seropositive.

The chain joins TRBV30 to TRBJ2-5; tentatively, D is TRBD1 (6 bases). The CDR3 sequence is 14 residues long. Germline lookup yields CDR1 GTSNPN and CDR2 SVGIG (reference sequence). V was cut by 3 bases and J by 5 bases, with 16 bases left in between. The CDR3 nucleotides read TGTGCCTGGAGGTCAGGGGCCGAGACTGAGACCCAGTACTTC. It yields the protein CAWRSGAETETQYF.

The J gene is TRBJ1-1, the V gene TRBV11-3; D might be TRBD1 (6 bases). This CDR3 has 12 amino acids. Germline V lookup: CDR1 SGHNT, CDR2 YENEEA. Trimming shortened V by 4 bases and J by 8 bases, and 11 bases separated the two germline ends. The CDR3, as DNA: TGTGCCAGCAGCTCACGGGGACACGAAGCTTTCTTT. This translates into CASSSRGHEAFF.

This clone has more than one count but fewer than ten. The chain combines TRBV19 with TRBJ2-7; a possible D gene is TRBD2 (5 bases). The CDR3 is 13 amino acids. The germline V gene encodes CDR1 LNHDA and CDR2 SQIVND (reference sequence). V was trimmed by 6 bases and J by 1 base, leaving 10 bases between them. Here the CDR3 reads CASSHQRSYEQYF. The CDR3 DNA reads TGTGCCAGTAGCCACCAGCGGTCCTACGAGCAGTACTTC.

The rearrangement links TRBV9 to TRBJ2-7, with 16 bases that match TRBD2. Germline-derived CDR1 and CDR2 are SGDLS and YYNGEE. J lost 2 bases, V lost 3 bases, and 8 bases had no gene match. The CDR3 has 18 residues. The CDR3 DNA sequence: TGTGCCAGCAGCGCCACCGGGACTAGCGGGAGGGTCCCCTACGAGCAGTACTTC. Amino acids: CASSATGTSGRVPYEQYF.

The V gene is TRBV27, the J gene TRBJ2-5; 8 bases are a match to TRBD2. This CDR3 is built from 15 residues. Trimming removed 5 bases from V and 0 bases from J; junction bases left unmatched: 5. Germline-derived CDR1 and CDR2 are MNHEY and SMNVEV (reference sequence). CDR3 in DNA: TGTGCCAGCAGTAAACTAGCGGACAACCAAGAGACCCAGTACTTC. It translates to CASSKLADNQETQYF.

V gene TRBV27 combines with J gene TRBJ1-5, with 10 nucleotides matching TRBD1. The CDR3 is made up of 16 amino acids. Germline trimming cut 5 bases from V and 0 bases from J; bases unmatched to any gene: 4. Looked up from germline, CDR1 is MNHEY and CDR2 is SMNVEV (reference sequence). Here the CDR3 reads CASSAGQGSSNQPQHF. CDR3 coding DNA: TGTGCCAGCAGTGCGGGACAGGGGTCTAGCAATCAGCCCCAGCATTTT.

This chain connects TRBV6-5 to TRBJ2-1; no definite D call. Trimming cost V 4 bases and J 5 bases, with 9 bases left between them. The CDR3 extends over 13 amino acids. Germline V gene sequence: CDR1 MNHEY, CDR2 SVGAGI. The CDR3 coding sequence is TGTGCCAGCAGTTGGTCACCTAACAATGAGCAGTTCTTC. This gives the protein CASSWSPNNEQFF.

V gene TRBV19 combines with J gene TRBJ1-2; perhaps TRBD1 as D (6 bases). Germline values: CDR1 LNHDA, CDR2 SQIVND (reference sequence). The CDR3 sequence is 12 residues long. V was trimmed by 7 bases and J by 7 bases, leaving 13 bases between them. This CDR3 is CASMGARSGYTF. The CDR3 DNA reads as TGTGCCAGTATGGGGGCGCGGAGTGGCTACACCTTC.

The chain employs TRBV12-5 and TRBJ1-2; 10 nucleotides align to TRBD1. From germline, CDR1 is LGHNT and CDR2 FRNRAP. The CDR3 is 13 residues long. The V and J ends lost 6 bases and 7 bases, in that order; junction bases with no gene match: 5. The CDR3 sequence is CASGRQGAGGYTF. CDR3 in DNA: TGTGCTAGTGGCAGACAGGGGGCAGGTGGCTACACCTTC. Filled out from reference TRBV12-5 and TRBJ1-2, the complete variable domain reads DARVTQTPRHKVTEMGQEVTMRCQPILGHNTVFWYRQTMMQGLELLAYFRNRAPLDDSGMPKDRFSAEMPDATLATLKIQPSEPRDSAVYFCASGRQGAGGYTFGSGTRLTVV.

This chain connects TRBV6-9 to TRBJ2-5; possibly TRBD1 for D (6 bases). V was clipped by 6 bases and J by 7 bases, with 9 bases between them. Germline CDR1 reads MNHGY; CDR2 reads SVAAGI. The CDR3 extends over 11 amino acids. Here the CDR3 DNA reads TGTGCCAGCAGATCCAGGGGGACCCAGTACTTC. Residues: CASRSRGTQYF.

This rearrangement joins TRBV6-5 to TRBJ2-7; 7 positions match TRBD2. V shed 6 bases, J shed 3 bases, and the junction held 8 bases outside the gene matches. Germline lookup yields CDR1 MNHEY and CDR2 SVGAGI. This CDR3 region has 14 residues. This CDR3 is CASSQIAGDYEQYF. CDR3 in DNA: TGTGCCAGCAGCCAGATCGCGGGGGACTACGAGCAGTACTTC.

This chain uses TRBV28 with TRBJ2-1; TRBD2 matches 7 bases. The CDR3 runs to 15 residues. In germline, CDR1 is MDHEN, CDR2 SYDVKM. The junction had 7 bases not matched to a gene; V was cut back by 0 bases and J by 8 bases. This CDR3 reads CASSLWGEGRHEQFF. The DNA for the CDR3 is TGTGCCAGCAGTTTATGGGGGGAGGGCCGGCATGAGCAGTTCTTC.

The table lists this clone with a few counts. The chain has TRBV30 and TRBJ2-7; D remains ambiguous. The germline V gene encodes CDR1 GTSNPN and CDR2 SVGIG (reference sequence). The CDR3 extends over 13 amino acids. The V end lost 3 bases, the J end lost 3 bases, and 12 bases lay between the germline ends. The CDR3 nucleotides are TGTGCCTGGAGGGTACCCGCCAGCTACGAGCAGTACTTC. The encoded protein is CAWRVPASYEQYF.

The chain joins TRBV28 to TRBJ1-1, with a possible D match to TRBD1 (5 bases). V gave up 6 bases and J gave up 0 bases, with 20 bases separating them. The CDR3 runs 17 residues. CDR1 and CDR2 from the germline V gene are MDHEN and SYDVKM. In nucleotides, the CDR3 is TGTGCCAGCAGCTCGTCGCGTCCGGGACGAATGAACACTGAAGCTTTCTTT. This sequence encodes CASSSSRPGRMNTEAFF.

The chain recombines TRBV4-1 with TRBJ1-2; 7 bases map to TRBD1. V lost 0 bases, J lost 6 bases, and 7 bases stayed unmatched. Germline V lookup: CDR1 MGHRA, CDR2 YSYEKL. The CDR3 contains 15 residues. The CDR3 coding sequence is TGCGCCAGCAGCCAAGATGGAGGGGGCGCAGATGGCTACACCTTC. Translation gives CASSQDGGGADGYTF.

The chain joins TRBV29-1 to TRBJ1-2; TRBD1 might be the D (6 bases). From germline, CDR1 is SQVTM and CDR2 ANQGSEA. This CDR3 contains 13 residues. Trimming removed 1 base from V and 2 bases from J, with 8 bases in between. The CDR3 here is CSVEVGGNYGYTF. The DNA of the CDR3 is TGCAGCGTTGAAGTCGGGGGCAACTATGGCTACACCTTC.

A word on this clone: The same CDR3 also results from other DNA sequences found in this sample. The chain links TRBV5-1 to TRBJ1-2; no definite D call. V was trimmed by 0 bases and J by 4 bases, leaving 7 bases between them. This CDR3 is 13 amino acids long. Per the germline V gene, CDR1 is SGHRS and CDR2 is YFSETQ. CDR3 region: CASSLAGGYGYTF. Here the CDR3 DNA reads TGCGCCAGCAGCTTGGCAGGAGGCTATGGCTACACCTTC.

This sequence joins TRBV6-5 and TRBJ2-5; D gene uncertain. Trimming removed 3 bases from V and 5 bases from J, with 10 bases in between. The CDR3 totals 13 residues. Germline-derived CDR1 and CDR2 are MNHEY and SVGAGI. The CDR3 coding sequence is TGTGCCAGCAGTTATAACCGGCGGGAGACCCAGTACTTC. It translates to CASSYNRRETQYF.

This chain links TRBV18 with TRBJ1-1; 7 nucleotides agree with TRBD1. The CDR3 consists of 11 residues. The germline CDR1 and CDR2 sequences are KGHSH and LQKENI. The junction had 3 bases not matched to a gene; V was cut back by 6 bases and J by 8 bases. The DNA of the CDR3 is TGTGCCAGCTCTTTGGGACAGGAAGCTTTCTTT. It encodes CASSLGQEAFF. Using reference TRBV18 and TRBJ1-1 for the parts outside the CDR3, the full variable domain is NAGVMQNPRHLVRRRGQEARLRCSPMKGHSHVYWYRQLPEEGLKFMVYLQKENIIDESGMPKERFSAEFPKEGPSILRIQQVVRGDSAAYFCASSLGQEAFFGQGTRLTVV.

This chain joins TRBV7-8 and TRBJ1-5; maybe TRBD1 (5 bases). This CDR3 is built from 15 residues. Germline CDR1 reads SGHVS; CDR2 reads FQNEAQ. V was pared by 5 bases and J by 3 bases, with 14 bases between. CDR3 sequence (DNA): TGTGCCAGCAGCATATCCGGGACGGACAATCAGCCCCAGCATTTT. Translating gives CASSISGTDNQPQHF.

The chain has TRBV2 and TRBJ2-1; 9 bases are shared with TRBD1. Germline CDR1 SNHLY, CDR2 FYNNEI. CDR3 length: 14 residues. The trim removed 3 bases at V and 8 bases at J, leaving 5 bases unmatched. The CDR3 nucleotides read TGTGCCAGCAGTGACTACAGGGGGCGGGATGAGCAGTTCTTC. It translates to CASSDYRGRDEQFF. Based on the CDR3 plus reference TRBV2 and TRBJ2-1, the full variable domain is EPEVTQTPSHQVTQMGQEVILRCVPISNHLYFYWYRQILGQKVEFLVSFYNNEISEKSEIFDDQFSVERPDGSNFTLKIRSTKLEDSAMYFCASSDYRGRDEQFFGPGTRLTVL.

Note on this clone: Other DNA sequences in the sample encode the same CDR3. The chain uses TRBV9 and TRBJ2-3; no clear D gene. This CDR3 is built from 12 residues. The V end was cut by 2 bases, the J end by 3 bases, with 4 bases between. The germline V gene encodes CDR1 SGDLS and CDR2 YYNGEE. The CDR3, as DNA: TGTGCCAGCAGCGTTGGAACAGATACGCAGTATTTT. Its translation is CASSVGTDTQYF.

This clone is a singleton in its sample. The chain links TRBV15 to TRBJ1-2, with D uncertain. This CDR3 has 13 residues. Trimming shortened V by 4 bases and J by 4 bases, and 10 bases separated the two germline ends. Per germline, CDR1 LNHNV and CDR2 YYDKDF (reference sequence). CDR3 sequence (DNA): TGTGCCACCAGCAAGGCAGCTTCCTATGGCTACACCTTC. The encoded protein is CATSKAASYGYTF.

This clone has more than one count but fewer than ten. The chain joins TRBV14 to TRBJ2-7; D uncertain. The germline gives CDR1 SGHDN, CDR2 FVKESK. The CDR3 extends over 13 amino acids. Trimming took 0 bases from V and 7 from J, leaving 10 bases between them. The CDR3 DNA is TGTGCCAGCAGCCAAGATCAGTCGAGTGAGCAGTACTTC. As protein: CASSQDQSSEQYF. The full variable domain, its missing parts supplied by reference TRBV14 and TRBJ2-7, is EAGVTQFPSHSVIEKGQTVTLRCDPISGHDNLYWYRRVMGKEIKFLLHFVKESKQDESGMPNNRFLAERTGGTYSTLKVQPAELEDSGVYFCASSQDQSSEQYFGPGTRLTVT.

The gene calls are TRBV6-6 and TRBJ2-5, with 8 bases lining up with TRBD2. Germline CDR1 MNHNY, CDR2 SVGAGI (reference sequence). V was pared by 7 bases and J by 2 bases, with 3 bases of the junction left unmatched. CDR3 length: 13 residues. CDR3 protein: CASTPGGQETQYF. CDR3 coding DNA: TGTGCCAGCACCCCGGGAGGGCAAGAGACCCAGTACTTC.

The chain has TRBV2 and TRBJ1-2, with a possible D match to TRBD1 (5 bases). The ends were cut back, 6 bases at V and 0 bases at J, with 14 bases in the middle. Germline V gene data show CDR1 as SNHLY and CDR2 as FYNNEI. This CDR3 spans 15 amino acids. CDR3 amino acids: CASRALDTSNYGYTF. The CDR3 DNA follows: TGTGCCAGCAGGGCATTGGACACCTCTAACTATGGCTACACCTTC. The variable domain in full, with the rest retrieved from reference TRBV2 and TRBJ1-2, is EPEVTQTPSHQVTQMGQEVILRCVPISNHLYFYWYRQILGQKVEFLVSFYNNEISEKSEIFDDQFSVERPDGSNFTLKIRSTKLEDSAMYFCASRALDTSNYGYTFGSGTRLTVV.

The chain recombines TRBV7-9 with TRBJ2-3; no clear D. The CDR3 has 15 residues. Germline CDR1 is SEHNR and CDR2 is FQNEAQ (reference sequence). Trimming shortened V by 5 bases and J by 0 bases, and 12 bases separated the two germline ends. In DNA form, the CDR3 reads TGTGCCAGCAGCCCCCTCGACACTAGCACAGATACGCAGTATTTT. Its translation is CASSPLDTSTDTQYF.

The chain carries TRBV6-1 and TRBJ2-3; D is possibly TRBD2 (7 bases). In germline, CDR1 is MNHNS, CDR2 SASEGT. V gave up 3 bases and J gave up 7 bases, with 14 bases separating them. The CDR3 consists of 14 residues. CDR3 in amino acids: CASSDRGGAHTQYF. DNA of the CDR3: TGTGCCAGCAGTGACCGAGGGGGGGCTCATACGCAGTATTTT.

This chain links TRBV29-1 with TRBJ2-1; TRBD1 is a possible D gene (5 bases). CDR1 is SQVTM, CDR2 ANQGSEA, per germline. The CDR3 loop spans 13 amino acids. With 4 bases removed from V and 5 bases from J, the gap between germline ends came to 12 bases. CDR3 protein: CSVVGRRDNEQFF. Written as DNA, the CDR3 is TGCAGCGTTGTGGGGCGCCGGGACAATGAGCAGTTCTTC.

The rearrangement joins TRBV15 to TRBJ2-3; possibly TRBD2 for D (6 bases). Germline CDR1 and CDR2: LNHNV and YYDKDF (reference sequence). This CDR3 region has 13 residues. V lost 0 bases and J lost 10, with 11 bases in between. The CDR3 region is CATSRDPGGAQYF. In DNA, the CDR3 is TGTGCCACCAGCAGAGACCCAGGAGGGGCGCAGTATTTT.